The 30 T cell receptor beta chains below come from one sample, sequenced in a study of T cells after yellow fever vaccination. TCRdb called the 5' RACE reads again in MiXCR, with one record for every CDR3 protein. Among 90,000 to 130,000 distinct CDR3 sequences, 7% to 8.5% were seen once, and the ten largest hold over 25%. The sample in question was CD8+ T cells sorted from PBMCs, obtained 45 days after the yellow fever booster vaccination. All receptors derive from a man in his thirties or forties who received the YFV17D yellow fever vaccine.

V gene TRBV7-9 combines with J gene TRBJ2-7; D is unclear. The germline CDR1 and CDR2 sequences are SEHNR and FQNEAQ (reference sequence). Trimming took off 5 bases at V and 0 bases at J, with 8 bases between the two ends. The CDR3 is 13 amino acids. CDR3 residues: CASSVLSSYEQYF. CDR3 nucleotides: TGTGCCAGCAGCGTGCTCAGCTCCTACGAGCAGTACTTC.

This clonotype appeared many times. The chain is built from TRBV29-1 and TRBJ2-7, with D possibly matching TRBD2 (5 bases). The V end was cut by 7 bases, the J end by 2 bases, with 18 bases between. Germline V gene data show CDR1 as SQVTM and CDR2 as ANQGSEA. This CDR3 comprises 14 residues. The CDR3 nucleotides read TGCAGCGCCCACGAGGGAGAACCAACCTACGAGCAGTACTTC. Residues: CSAHEGEPTYEQYF.

Notes on this clonotype: Since a much larger clone is just one base distant, this may be a read error. Since no conserved phenylalanine or tryptophan closes the CDR3, a read error is the likely cause. The rearrangement joins TRBV5-1 to TRBJ2-7, with a possible D match to TRBD1 (6 bases). CDR1 is SGHRS and CDR2 is YFSETQ in the germline V gene. V was trimmed by 3 bases and J by 5 bases, leaving 12 bases between them. The CDR3 spans 13 residues. CDR3 bases: TGCGCCAGCAGCTCAACAGGGTCCCACGAGCAGTACCTC. Its translation is CASSSTGSHEQYL.

This clonotype was detected many times. The chain carries TRBV20-1 and TRBJ2-3; 11 nucleotides align to TRBD2. This CDR3 region has 21 residues. Germline loops: CDR1 DFQATT, CDR2 SNEGSKA (reference sequence). V lost 5 bases to trimming and J lost 7 bases; unmatched junction nucleotides: 29. CDR3 amino acids: CSAWKSMVAGGLSPEPHTQYF. The CDR3 DNA follows: TGCAGTGCTTGGAAAAGCATGGTAGCGGGAGGGCTTTCTCCGGAGCCACATACGCAGTATTTT.

This clonotype was seen ten or more times. The genes are TRBV4-1 and TRBJ2-3; D assignment may be TRBD1 or TRBD2 (5 bases each). Germline CDR1 MGHRA, CDR2 YSYEKL. Trimming cost V 7 bases and J 4 bases, with 12 bases left between them. The CDR3 covers 13 residues. The DNA of the CDR3 is TGCGCCAGCACCGGGGCGAGATCAGATACGCAGTATTTT. Its protein is CASTGARSDTQYF.

This clonotype was counted at least ten times. The CDR3 region is CASSQQGTGWDTQYF. CDR3 nucleotide sequence: TGTGCCAGCAGCCAACAGGGCACAGGGTGGGATACGCAGTATTTT. The gene calls are TRBV3-1 and TRBJ2-3, with D perhaps matching TRBD1 (6 bases). Trimming shortened V by 2 bases and J by 6 bases, and 15 bases separated the two germline ends. CDR3 length: 15 residues. Germline values: CDR1 LGHDT, CDR2 YNNKEL (reference sequence).

This clonotype appeared a few times. This rearrangement joins TRBV9 to TRBJ2-5; possible D gene TRBD2, 5 bases. The V gene's germline CDR1 is SGDLS and CDR2 YYNGEE. The CDR3 contains 14 residues. V dropped 0 bases and J dropped 0 bases, with 6 bases sitting between them. CDR3 in amino acids: CASSVVANQETQYF. DNA of the CDR3: TGTGCCAGCAGCGTAGTAGCGAACCAAGAGACCCAGTACTTC.

This clonotype was observed at least ten times. The V call is TRBV28, the J call TRBJ2-1, with 10 bases identical to TRBD2. The V gene's germline CDR1 is MDHEN and CDR2 SYDVKM. The CDR3 covers 18 residues. Germline trimming cut 6 bases from V and 4 bases from J; bases unmatched to any gene: 15. The chain's CDR3 is CASSQDTFQAGGYNEQFF. DNA of the CDR3: TGTGCCAGCAGCCAAGACACCTTTCAAGCGGGAGGGTACAATGAGCAGTTCTTC.

Many counts were recorded for this clonotype. This CDR3 is CASSASSNEQYF. CDR3 nucleotides: TGTGCCAGCAGCGCCTCTAGCAACGAGCAGTACTTC. The chain links TRBV7-8 to TRBJ2-7; maybe TRBD2 (5 bases). The CDR3 totals 12 residues. Trimming removed 5 bases from V and 5 bases from J, with 10 bases in between. Germline assignment: CDR1 SGHVS and CDR2 FQNEAQ.

This clonotype occurred many times. The chain links TRBV15 to TRBJ2-7; D possibly uses TRBD1 or TRBD2 (6 bases each). In germline, CDR1 is LNHNV, CDR2 YYDKDF (reference sequence). V was shortened by 0 bases and J by 5 bases, with 23 bases between the two germline ends. This CDR3 is 18 amino acids long. CDR3 loop: CATSRDFGLQGVYDEQYF. Here the CDR3 DNA reads TGTGCCACCAGCAGAGATTTTGGACTACAGGGAGTGTACGACGAGCAGTACTTC.

This clonotype showed up many times. The chain combines TRBV20-1 with TRBJ2-7, with D unresolved. Trimming stripped 0 bases from V and 2 bases from J, with 11 bases between. Germline V gives CDR1 DFQATT, CDR2 SNEGSKA (reference sequence). This CDR3 comprises 14 residues. CDR3 residues: CSARDRKGPYEQYF. The CDR3 coding sequence is TGCAGTGCTAGAGATAGGAAGGGCCCCTACGAGCAGTACTTC.

There are a few counts of this clonotype. The chain is built from TRBV7-8 and TRBJ2-3; 9 bases are shared with TRBD2. Germline lookup yields CDR1 SGHVS and CDR2 FQNEAQ. The CDR3 runs to 16 residues. Unmatched junction bases numbered 8, after V lost 5 bases and J lost 2 bases. CDR3 sequence: CASSTMTSGLTDTQYF. The CDR3 nucleotides are TGTGCCAGCAGCACTATGACTAGCGGCCTCACAGATACGCAGTATTTT.

Many counts were recorded for this clonotype. This chain joins TRBV9 and TRBJ2-1, with D possibly being TRBD2 (6 bases). This CDR3 is built from 16 residues. CDR1 is SGDLS, CDR2 YYNGEE, per germline. The germline V and J ends were trimmed by 4 bases and 5 bases, with 19 bases remaining between them. In nucleotides, the CDR3 is TGTGCCAGCAGCCCCCGTGGATCTAGCGCTGACAATGAGCAGTTCTTC. Protein product: CASSPRGSSADNEQFF.

This clonotype was seen repeatedly, ten times or more. J is TRBJ2-3 and V is TRBV29-1, with D possibly being TRBD1 (5 bases). V was cut by 6 bases and J by 1 base, with 17 bases left in between. Germline CDR1 reads SQVTM; CDR2 reads ANQGSEA. The CDR3 is 15 residues long. CDR3 nucleotides: TGCAGCGTCATCTTGATAGGGGTACGCACAGATACGCAGTATTTT. Its protein product is CSVILIGVRTDTQYF.

This clonotype was observed a handful of times. The V and J genes are TRBV7-2 and TRBJ2-7; the D call may be TRBD1 or TRBD2 (5 bases each). CDR3 length equals 17 residues. Trimming shortened V by 1 base and J by 4 bases, and 20 bases separated the two germline ends. Germline V gives CDR1 SGHTA, CDR2 FQGNSA. CDR3 sequence: CASSLGDPPTPLYEQYF. CDR3 coding DNA: TGTGCCAGCAGCTTAGGGGACCCTCCCACCCCCCTTTACGAGCAGTACTTC.

This chain links TRBV6-6 with TRBJ1-4; tentatively, D is TRBD1 (6 bases). This CDR3 region has 12 residues. Germline CDR1 reads MNHNY; CDR2 reads SVGAGI (reference sequence). The V end lost 8 bases, the J end lost 8 bases, and 12 bases lay between the germline ends. The DNA of the CDR3 is TGTGCCAGCTGCGAGGGGGTCGAAAAACTGTTTTTT. This codes for CASCEGVEKLFF.

This clonotype was observed many times. The chain employs TRBV29-1 and TRBJ2-1, with D unresolved. In germline, CDR1 is SQVTM, CDR2 ANQGSEA. The CDR3 spans 14 residues. V shed 3 bases and J shed 2 bases, with 11 bases lying between them. As DNA, the CDR3 is TGCAGCGTTGATAGTGGGAACGCCTACAATGAGCAGTTCTTC. Translation: CSVDSGNAYNEQFF.

Concerning this clonotype: This clone may be a read error of a much larger clone one base away. This chain links TRBV4-1 with TRBJ2-2; D is unclear. Germline V CDR1 and CDR2: MGHRA, YSYEKL. Trimming shortened V by 6 bases and J by 2 bases, and 10 bases separated the two germline ends. The CDR3 is 14 residues long. The CDR3 reads CASSKIDNTGELFF. The CDR3 nucleotides are TGCGCCAGCAGTAAAATTGATAACACCGGGGAGCTGTTTTTT.

This chain uses TRBV12-3 or TRBV12-4 with TRBJ1-1, with D uncertain. The CDR3 is 13 amino acids. V was clipped by 6 bases and J by 4 bases, with 12 bases between them. CDR3 DNA: TGTGCCAGCAGGTTGACTGACGGCACTGAAGCTTTCTTT. Protein: CASRLTDGTEAFF.

This clonotype was counted at least ten times. The chain carries TRBV12-3 or TRBV12-4 and TRBJ2-7, with 7 bases lining up with TRBD2. This CDR3 has 14 amino acids. V lost 3 bases to trimming and J lost 3 bases; unmatched junction nucleotides: 5. CDR3 bases: TGTGCCAGCAGTTTGACCGGGACTAACTACGAGCAGTACTTC. This encodes CASSLTGTNYEQYF.

Worth noting for this clonotype: Since a much larger clone is just one base distant, this may be a read error. This chain links TRBV20-1 with TRBJ2-7; the D gene is possibly TRBD2 (5 bases). The length of the CDR3 is 14 residues. CDR1 DFQATT and CDR2 SNEGSKA come from the germline V gene (reference sequence). V lost 3 bases and J 4 bases, leaving 16 bases between the germline ends. DNA for the CDR3: TGCAGTGCTAGTCCCGCGACTAAACATTACGAGCAGTACTTC. Translation gives CSASPATKHYEQYF.

About this clonotype: A single base separates this from a much larger clone, so it may be a read error. The V call is TRBV7-9, the J call TRBJ2-1; D unresolved. The germline gives CDR1 SEHNR, CDR2 FQNEAQ (reference sequence). The CDR3 spans 12 residues. The CDR3 DNA reads TGTGCCAGCGGCTTAGTCTTCAATGAGCAGTTCTTC. It is translated as CASGLVFNEQFF.

This clonotype was found many times. This sequence joins TRBV29-1 and TRBJ2-7; TRBD2 might be the D (5 bases). V lost 5 bases to trimming and J lost 0 bases, with 11 bases between them. This CDR3 contains 13 residues. CDR1 SQVTM and CDR2 ANQGSEA come from the germline V gene. The DNA of the CDR3 is TGCAGCGTTATGAGGGAGAGCTCCTACGAGCAGTACTTC. It yields the protein CSVMRESSYEQYF.

Ten or more counts support this clonotype. The rearrangement joins TRBV20-1 to TRBJ2-7; 11 nucleotides match TRBD2. This CDR3 is 14 amino acids long. V shed 2 bases and J 2 bases; nucleotides not matched to a gene: 2. Germline CDR1 DFQATT, CDR2 SNEGSKA (reference sequence). CDR3: CSARPGLAAYEQYF. CDR3 sequence (DNA): TGCAGTGCTAGACCGGGACTAGCGGCCTACGAGCAGTACTTC.

The sample holds many counts of this clonotype. The J gene is TRBJ2-2, the V gene TRBV27, with 8 bases identical to TRBD1. CDR1 and CDR2 (germline): MNHEY, SMNVEV (reference sequence). J lost 3 bases, V lost 3 bases, and 3 bases had no gene match. This CDR3 contains 15 residues. The CDR3 nucleotides read TGTGCCAGCAGTTTTGGGACAGGAGACACCGGGGAGCTGTTTTTT. Its translation is CASSFGTGDTGELFF.

This clonotype was detected many times. CDR3 sequence reads: CASSTHNTGELFF. CDR3 bases: TGTGCCAGCAGCACCCATAACACCGGGGAGCTGTTTTTT. This chain connects TRBV11-2 to TRBJ2-2; D call uncertain. This CDR3 comprises 13 residues. Trimming removed 5 bases at V and 2 bases at J, with 6 bases between. Germline assignment: CDR1 SGHAT and CDR2 FQNNGV.

This clonotype was found many times. The V and J genes are TRBV27 and TRBJ2-3, with 9 bases identical to TRBD1. The CDR3 length is 14 residues. Trimming cost V 6 bases and J 5 bases; bases outside gene matches: 6. CDR1 MNHEY and CDR2 SMNVEV come from the germline V gene (reference sequence). In nucleotides, the CDR3 is TGTGCCAGCAGACTACAGGGGGCGAAAGATACGCAGTATTTT. Its protein is CASRLQGAKDTQYF.

This clonotype came up many times. The chain combines TRBV7-6 with TRBJ2-1, with 13 positions matching TRBD2. CDR3 length equals 16 residues. V was pared by 4 bases and J by 10 bases, with 10 bases of the junction left unmatched. The germline gives CDR1 SGHVS, CDR2 FNYEAQ. The CDR3 sequence is CASSSGLAGAVSEQFF. CDR3 bases: TGTGCCAGCAGCTCCGGACTAGCGGGAGCGGTTAGCGAGCAGTTCTTC.

This clonotype has ten or more counts. The V gene is TRBV7-2, the J gene TRBJ2-7; D may match TRBD1 or TRBD2 (5 bases each). Germline V lookup: CDR1 SGHTA, CDR2 FQGNSA. The CDR3 is 14 amino acids. Trimming shortened V by 8 bases and J by 3 bases, and 17 bases separated the two germline ends. CDR3 amino acids: CASSWGTGDYEQYF. Written as DNA, the CDR3 is TGTGCCAGCTCCTGGGGGACGGGCGACTACGAGCAGTACTTC.

V usage is TRBV6-1 and J usage is TRBJ2-1; D is uncertain. Germline V gene data show CDR1 as MNHNS and CDR2 as SASEGT. The V end was cut by 7 bases, the J end by 0 bases, with 13 bases between. The CDR3 spans 15 residues. CDR3 DNA: TGTGCCAGCAAGGTCAGCGATAGCTCCTACAATGAGCAGTTCTTC. This sequence encodes CASKVSDSSYNEQFF.